This note documents a single T cell receptor (beta chain) sequence. The CDR3 contains 15 residues. Germline V gene lookup returns CDR1 SGHDN and CDR2 FVKESK. V shed 1 base and J shed 6 bases, with 12 bases lying between them. The data stem from a study of shared clonotypes between healthy human individuals. Assay: immunoSEQ multiplex PCR; the TCRdb copy retains only in-frame clones and omits some. The sample holds around 1.1 million clones, roughly 80% seen once. Sequencing input: memory CD4+ T cells from PBMCs. Described subset: CD45RA-negative fraction. The TCR was taken from a man younger than 30 in good health. Some clones in this sample may be carry-over from other donors' samples. The rearrangement links TRBV14 to TRBJ2-2; D not resolved. The CDR3 coding sequence is TGTGCCAGCAGCCAAGCGGGTATCCGTTCCGGGGAGCTGTTTTTT. It translates to CASSQAGIRSGELFF.